The rows below give T cell receptor beta chains drawn from one sample of a study of a mutant IDH1 vaccine in newly diagnosed glioma. Repertoires were generated with immunoSEQ multiplex PCR, while TCRdb's copy carries only in-frame clones and drops some. The sample includes roughly 32,000 clones, roughly 79% of them seen just once. Their specific antigens are unknown. The sequences come from PBMCs, collected from a glioma patient whose treatment included an IDH1 peptide vaccine. These receptors originate from a woman aged 25 to 39 with glioma. Some clones in this sample may be carry-over from other donors' samples. Both conserved end residues are part of each CDR3. The order of the fields is clone size, D gene, V gene, J gene, CDR3 protein, CDR3 DNA. A D gene is named only where the DNA matches it firmly. Not every row has a clone size; where given, it reads once, few, many or a size class.

-	TRBD1	TRBV7-9	TRBJ2-6	CASSSGQGSPGANVLTF	TGTGCCAGCAGCTCGGGACAGGGAAGCCCTGGGGCCAACGTCCTGACTTTC
-	-	TRBV6-4	TRBJ2-2	CASSDSTGELFF	TGTGCCAGCAGTGACTCGACCGGGGAGCTGTTTTTT
-	TRBD1	TRBV27	TRBJ2-1	CASSLGDRGLGNEQFF	TGTGCCAGCAGTTTAGGGGACAGGGGGCTAGGCAATGAGCAGTTCTTC
-	TRBD2	TRBV6-5	TRBJ2-1	CASSYLAGVGNEQFF	TGTGCCAGCAGTTATCTAGCGGGAGTCGGCAATGAGCAGTTCTTC
-	-	TRBV25-1	TRBJ2-5	CASTWDHSQETQYF	TGTGCCAGCACCTGGGACCACTCCCAAGAGACCCAGTACTTC
-	TRBD1	TRBV19	TRBJ1-2	CASIALTGDYGYTF	TGTGCCAGTATTGCCCTTACAGGGGACTATGGCTACACCTTC
-	-	TRBV28	TRBJ1-2	CASSLASPNYGYTF	TGTGCCAGCAGTTTAGCATCCCCAAACTATGGCTACACCTTC
-	TRBD1	TRBV7-8	TRBJ1-1	CASSFGQGGATEAFF	TGTGCCAGCAGCTTCGGACAGGGCGGTGCCACTGAAGCTTTCTTT
few	-	TRBV6-6	TRBJ1-1	CASSPQGTEAFF	TGTGCCAGCAGCCCCCAGGGCACTGAAGCTTTCTTT
-	-	TRBV2	TRBJ1-3	CASSWSSGNTIYF	TGTGCCAGCAGTTGGTCCTCTGGAAACACCATATATTTT
-	-	TRBV10-1	TRBJ1-5	CASSEGSNQPQHF	TGCGCCAGCAGTGAAGGCTCCAATCAGCCCCAGCATTTT
-	-	TRBV25-1	TRBJ2-2	CASSEYRGLNTGELFF	TGTGCCAGCAGTGAGTACCGGGGATTAAACACCGGGGAGCTGTTTTTT
-	-	TRBV6-5	TRBJ2-5	CASSRGETQYF	TGTGCCAGCAGCCGGGGAGAGACCCAGTACTTC
-	TRBD1	TRBV10-2	TRBJ2-7	CASRAGQGFYEQYF	TGCGCCAGCAGGGCGGGACAGGGGTTCTACGAGCAGTACTTC
few	-	TRBV5-1	TRBJ1-5	CASSPGGGGNQPQHF	TGCGCCAGCAGCCCCGGTGGCGGGGGCAATCAGCCCCAGCATTTT
few	TRBD2	TRBV19	TRBJ2-1	CASSRLAGGNSYNEQFF	TGTGCCAGTAGTAGACTAGCGGGAGGAAACTCCTACAATGAGCAGTTCTTC
-	-	TRBV6-1	TRBJ2-7	CASSEDTGTYEQYF	TGTGCCAGCAGTGAGGATACAGGAACCTACGAGCAGTACTTC
-	-	TRBV5-1	TRBJ2-1	CASRAGPDNEQFF	TGCGCCAGCAGGGCCGGTCCTGACAATGAGCAGTTCTTC
few	TRBD1	TRBV7-3	TRBJ1-1	CASSPPDRGYTEAFF	TGTGCCAGCAGCCCTCCCGACAGGGGGTACACTGAAGCTTTCTTT
-	TRBD1	TRBV5-1	TRBJ1-2	CASSPRQGSSGYTF	TGCGCCAGCAGCCCAAGACAGGGGAGTAGTGGCTACACCTTC